One sample yielded the 23 T cell receptor beta chains listed below, sequenced in a study of low-dose radiotherapy and immunotherapy resistance in tumors. Primers used for first-strand cDNA, a TRAV- and TRBV-specific set, covered both alpha and beta chains. TCR amplification used roughly 20 PCR cycles, a constant-region primer and a V-primer adapter. A single record per CDR3 protein comes from TCRdb applying MiXCR to the reads. Found here are about 12,000 distinct CDR3 sequences, 76% of them singletons; the top ten hold around 3.6%. The receptors stem from a human donor with advanced metastatic prostate, ovarian, gallbladder or colorectal cancer (not recorded which). This table probably holds off-target reads from a library built for another chain.

This clonotype occurred a few times. The chain has TRBV26 and TRBJ2-7; TRBD1 is the table's D call, not checked against the DNA. TRBV26 corresponds to a pseudogene. The CDR3 runs to 11 residues. The CDR3 coding sequence is TGTGCCAGCAGGTCCCTTACCGAGCAGTACTTC. Residues: CASRSLTEQYF.

The chain uses TRBV10-3 and TRBJ1-5, with TRBD1 matching 10 bases. The germline V gene has CDR1 ENHRY and CDR2 SYGVKD. The CDR3 contains 13 residues. V gave up 4 bases and J gave up 8 bases; unmatched junction bases: 2. The CDR3 region is CAISGQGAEPQHF. The DNA of the CDR3 is TGTGCCATCAGTGGACAGGGGGCTGAGCCCCAGCATTTT.

This chain joins TRBV6-2 or TRBV6-3 and TRBJ1-6, with a weak D call TRBD1 (6 bases). Trimming left V 6 bases short and J 7 bases short, with 22 bases between. Germline V gene data show CDR1 as MNHEY and CDR2 as SVGEGT. This CDR3 is 17 amino acids long. The CDR3 nucleotides read TGTGCCAGCAGGCGTCCTCTACTGGACAGCTTGAATTCACCCCTCCACTTT. As protein: CASRRPLLDSLNSPLHF.

This chain uses TRBV20-1 with TRBJ2-7; D tentatively fits TRBD1 or TRBD2 (5 bases each). The V gene lost 6 bases and the J gene lost 4 bases, with 13 bases spanning the gap. The CDR3 runs to 12 residues. CDR1 is DFQATT and CDR2 is SNEGSKA in the germline V gene (reference sequence). The CDR3 here is CSAPRGFYEQYF. CDR3 coding DNA: TGCAGTGCCCCGAGGGGCTTTTACGAGCAGTACTTC.

The genes are TRBV2 and TRBJ2-7, with D possibly being TRBD1 (5 bases). The ends were cut back, 6 bases at V and 4 bases at J, with 10 bases in the middle. Germline CDR1 reads SNHLY; CDR2 reads FYNNEI. The CDR3 loop spans 12 amino acids. This CDR3 is CASRTVGYEQYF. The CDR3 DNA reads as TGTGCCAGCAGGACAGTGGGGTACGAGCAGTACTTC.

The chain uses TRBV29-1 and TRBJ2-6; D is ambiguous. The CDR3 totals 13 residues. Trimming took off 6 bases at V and 1 base at J, with 7 bases between the two ends. CDR1 is SQVTM, CDR2 ANQGSEA, per germline. CDR3 in amino acids: CSVFPSGANVLTF. CDR3 DNA sequence: TGCAGCGTGTTCCCGTCTGGGGCCAACGTCCTGACTTTC.

The rearrangement joins TRBV28 to TRBJ2-5; 8 bases are shared with TRBD2. The CDR3 runs 15 residues. The ends lost 5 bases at V and 1 base at J; junction bases unmatched: 6. CDR1 is MDHEN, CDR2 SYDVKM, per germline. CDR3 in DNA: TGTGCCAGCAGTCTCTCGCGGGAGGCCCAAGAGACCCAGTACTTC. It specifies CASSLSREAQETQYF.

This clonotype was seen just once. V gene TRBV29-1 combines with J gene TRBJ1-1; D is possibly TRBD1 (5 bases). The germline V gene has CDR1 SQVTM and CDR2 ANQGSEA. V lost 6 bases and J lost 0, with 14 bases in between. This CDR3 has 14 amino acids. Written as DNA, the CDR3 is TGCAGCGTGTCTCAGGGTTACATGAACACTGAAGCTTTCTTT. The encoded protein is CSVSQGYMNTEAFF.

The genes are TRBV6-1 and TRBJ2-5; 8 bases line up with TRBD1. This CDR3 spans 14 amino acids. The germline CDR1 and CDR2 sequences are MNHNS and SASEGT. V was pared by 5 bases and J by 5 bases, with 7 bases of the junction left unmatched. The CDR3 bases are TGTGCCAGCAGTTTACAGGGGGTTGGGGAGACCCAGTACTTC. Protein product: CASSLQGVGETQYF.

CDR3 sequence reads: CSVRVGGNTGELFF. For the CDR3, the DNA is TGCAGCGTACGTGTAGGGGGGAACACCGGGGAGCTGTTTTTT. The chain combines TRBV29-1 with TRBJ2-2; D might be TRBD1 (6 bases). CDR1 and CDR2 from the germline V gene are SQVTM and ANQGSEA. The length of the CDR3 is 14 residues. Trimming took 6 bases from V and 1 from J, leaving 12 bases between them.

V gene TRBV2 combines with J gene TRBJ1-4, with 8 positions matching TRBD1. Germline V gives CDR1 SNHLY, CDR2 FYNNEI. Trimming at V came to 4 bases and at J to 8 bases, leaving 6 bases not matched to a gene. CDR3 size: 14 residues. For the CDR3, the DNA is TGTGCCAGCAGTGTCCAGGGGGCCGGAGAAAAACTGTTTTTT. Its translation is CASSVQGAGEKLFF.

This clonotype was seen more than once but under ten times. The rearrangement links TRBV2 to TRBJ2-6; weak D call: TRBD2 (5 bases). The V end was cut by 6 bases, the J end by 4 bases, with 10 bases between. The CDR3 runs 14 residues. Germline values: CDR1 SNHLY, CDR2 FYNNEI. The CDR3 nucleotides are TGTGCCAGCAGGAGGGCACCCGGGGCCAACGTCCTGACTTTC. Translation: CASRRAPGANVLTF.

A few counts support this clonotype. This chain links TRBV28 with TRBJ1-2; the D gene is possibly TRBD1 (6 bases). Per germline, CDR1 MDHEN and CDR2 SYDVKM. There are 11 residues in the CDR3. The V end was cut by 7 bases, the J end by 6 bases, with 9 bases between. The CDR3 protein is CASTRGNGYTF. CDR3 bases: TGTGCCAGCACCAGGGGTAATGGCTACACCTTC.

The gene calls are TRBV12-3 or TRBV12-4 and TRBJ1-3, with D perhaps matching TRBD1 (5 bases). This CDR3 spans 15 amino acids. V was shortened by 6 bases and J by 0 bases, with 12 bases between the two germline ends. In nucleotides, the CDR3 is TGTGCCAGCAGCCCCTCCGGGGGCTCTGGAAACACCATATATTTT. Protein: CASSPSGGSGNTIYF.

This chain joins TRBV3-1 and TRBJ2-7; D gene ambiguous. CDR1 and CDR2 from the germline V gene are LGHDT and YNNKEL (reference sequence). The CDR3 loop spans 12 amino acids. Trimming stripped 0 bases from V and 4 bases from J, with 4 bases between. The CDR3 protein is CASSQDGYEQYF. In DNA form, the CDR3 reads TGTGCCAGCAGCCAAGATGGTTACGAGCAGTACTTC.

The genes are TRBV11-2 and TRBJ2-1, with D tentatively TRBD1 (6 bases). The V end lost 3 bases, the J end lost 1 base, and 7 bases lay between the germline ends. The germline CDR1 and CDR2 sequences are SGHAT and FQNNGV. CDR3 length equals 14 residues. CDR3 residues: CASSFRGSYNEQFF. Written as DNA, the CDR3 is TGTGCCAGCAGCTTCAGGGGTTCCTACAATGAGCAGTTCTTC.

The V gene is TRBV28, the J gene TRBJ1-5; no clear D. Looked up from germline, CDR1 is MDHEN and CDR2 is SYDVKM. Trimming stripped 5 bases from V and 7 bases from J, with 21 bases between. The CDR3 consists of 16 residues. The CDR3 sequence: CASSPPSGKFRQPQHF. In DNA, the CDR3 is TGTGCCAGCAGTCCGCCTTCCGGGAAGTTCCGGCAGCCCCAGCATTTT. The variable domain in full, with the rest retrieved from reference TRBV28 and TRBJ1-5, is DVKVTQSSRYLVKRTGEKVFLECVQDMDHENMFWYRQDPGLGLRLIYFSYDVKMKEKGDIPEGYSVSREKKERFSLILESASTNQTSMYLCASSPPSGKFRQPQHFGDGTRLSIL.

The V gene is TRBV28, the J gene TRBJ2-6; a weak D match, TRBD1 (6 bases). Germline V CDR1 and CDR2: MDHEN, SYDVKM. This CDR3 comprises 16 residues. The V end was cut by 2 bases, the J end by 0 bases, with 8 bases between. The CDR3 DNA is TGTGCCAGCAGTTTAGGACAGTTCTCTGGGGCCAACGTCCTGACTTTC. This codes for CASSLGQFSGANVLTF.

The chain employs TRBV29-1 and TRBJ2-7; D is unresolved. Trimming took 5 bases from V and 2 from J, leaving 10 bases between them. Germline loops: CDR1 SQVTM, CDR2 ANQGSEA. CDR3 length: 12 amino acids. The CDR3 reads CSVYSLTYEQYF. The CDR3 DNA is TGCAGCGTTTACTCCCTTACCTACGAGCAGTACTTC.

In nucleotides, the CDR3 is TGCGCCAGCAGCTTCACGGGAGGGGGCTCAGATACGCAGTATTTT. Amino acids: CASSFTGGGSDTQYF. This chain uses TRBV5-1 with TRBJ2-3, with D possibly TRBD2 on 8 matching bases. This CDR3 is built from 15 residues. Germline V CDR1 and CDR2: SGHRS, YFSETQ. Trimming stripped 2 bases from V and 4 bases from J, with 14 bases between.

This chain links TRBV5-1 with TRBJ1-2, with a weak D call TRBD1 (5 bases). The germline V and J ends were trimmed by 0 bases and 7 bases, with 13 bases remaining between them. The CDR3 totals 14 residues. CDR1 is SGHRS, CDR2 YFSETQ, per germline. The CDR3 DNA follows: TGCGCCAGCAGCTTGGTGAACGGGGCGGGTGGCTACACCTTC. It codes for CASSLVNGAGGYTF.

The chain couples TRBV27 to TRBJ2-3; 8 bases agree with TRBD2. The CDR3 consists of 14 residues. CDR1 MNHEY and CDR2 SMNVEV come from the germline V gene (reference sequence). V trimming: 3 bases; J trimming: 8 bases; junction bases outside the gene matches: 7. For the CDR3, the DNA is TGTGCCAGCAGTTTGTCGGGGGGGAAAGGTACGCAGTATTTT. It codes for CASSLSGGKGTQYF.

This CDR3 is CASSDASGGKETQYF. As DNA, the CDR3 is TGTGCCAGCAGTGACGCTAGCGGGGGGAAGGAGACCCAGTACTTC. The rearrangement joins TRBV2 to TRBJ2-5; 11 bases match TRBD2. Germline values: CDR1 SNHLY, CDR2 FYNNEI. V lost 3 bases and J lost 5; bases outside the gene matches: 5. CDR3 length: 15 amino acids. The full variable domain, completed using reference TRBV2 and TRBJ2-5, is EPEVTQTPSHQVTQMGQEVILRCVPISNHLYFYWYRQILGQKVEFLVSFYNNEISEKSEIFDDQFSVERPDGSNFTLKIRSTKLEDSAMYFCASSDASGGKETQYFGPGTRLLVL.